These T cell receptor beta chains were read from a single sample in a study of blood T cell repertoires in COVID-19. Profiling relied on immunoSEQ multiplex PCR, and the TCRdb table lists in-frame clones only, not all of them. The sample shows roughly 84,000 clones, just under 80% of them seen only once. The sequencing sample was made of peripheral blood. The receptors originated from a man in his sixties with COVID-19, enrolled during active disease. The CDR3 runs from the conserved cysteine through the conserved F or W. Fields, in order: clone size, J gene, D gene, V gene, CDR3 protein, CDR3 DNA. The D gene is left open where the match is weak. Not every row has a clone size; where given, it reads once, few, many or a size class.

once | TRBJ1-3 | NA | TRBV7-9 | CASSQGGTLGQNTIYF | TGTGCCAGCAGCCAGGGCGGGACCTTGGGCCAGAACACCATATATTTT
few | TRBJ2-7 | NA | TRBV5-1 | CASSLGMGAGRYEQYF | TGCGCCAGCAGCTTGGGTATGGGCGCGGGTCGATACGAGCAGTACTTC
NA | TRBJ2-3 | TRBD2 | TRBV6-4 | CASSEDGGEVDTQYF | TGTGCCAGCAGTGAAGACGGGGGGGAAGTAGATACGCAGTATTTT
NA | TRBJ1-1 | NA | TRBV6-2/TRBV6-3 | CASSGGPWLRNTEAFF | TGTGCCAGCAGTGGAGGTCCTTGGCTGAGGAACACTGAAGCTTTCTTT
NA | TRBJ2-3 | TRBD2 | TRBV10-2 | CASSGTSGRLADTQYF | TGCGCCAGCAGCGGGACTAGCGGGAGGTTAGCAGATACGCAGTATTTT
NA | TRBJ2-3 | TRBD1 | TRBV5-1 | CASGARQGSTDTQYF | TGCGCCAGCGGGGCCAGACAGGGGAGCACAGATACGCAGTATTTT
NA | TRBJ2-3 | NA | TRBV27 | CASSFMAGFRDTQYF | TGTGCCAGCAGTTTCATGGCGGGATTCAGAGATACGCAGTATTTT
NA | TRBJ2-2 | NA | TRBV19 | CASRDPGNTGELFF | TGTGCCAGTAGAGACCCGGGAAACACCGGGGAGCTGTTTTTT
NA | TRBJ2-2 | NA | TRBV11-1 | CASSPKTGDTGELFF | TGTGCCAGCAGCCCTAAAACGGGGGACACCGGGGAGCTGTTTTTT
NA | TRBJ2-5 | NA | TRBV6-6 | CASSYQVQLKTQYF | TGTGCCAGCAGTTATCAGGTGCAGTTGAAGACCCAGTACTTC
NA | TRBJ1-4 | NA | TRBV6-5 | CASSYGGREEKLFF | TGTGCCAGCAGTTACGGAGGGCGTGAGGAAAAACTGTTTTTT
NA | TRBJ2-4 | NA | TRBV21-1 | CATRGGGWGEGTKNIQYF | NA
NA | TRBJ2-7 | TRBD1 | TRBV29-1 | CSVIQGWGQYF | TGCAGCGTAATACAGGGGTGGGGGCAGTACTTC
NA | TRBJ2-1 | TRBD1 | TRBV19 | CASRPTGEPYNEQFF | TGTGCCAGTAGACCCACAGGGGAACCGTACAATGAGCAGTTCTTC
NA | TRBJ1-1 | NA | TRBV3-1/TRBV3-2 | CASSQLGATEAFF | TGTGCCAGCAGCCAATTAGGGGCCACTGAAGCTTTCTTT
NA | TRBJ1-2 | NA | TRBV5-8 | CASSFPEYGYTF | TGTGCCAGCAGCTTTCCCGAGTATGGCTACACCTTC
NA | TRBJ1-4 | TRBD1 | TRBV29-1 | CSVEDQTGVGEKLFF | TGCAGCGTTGAAGACCAGACAGGGGTTGGTGAAAAACTGTTTTTT
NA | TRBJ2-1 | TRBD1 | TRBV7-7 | CASSLDRDSRNEQFF | TGTGCTAGCAGCCTAGACCGGGACAGTCGGAATGAGCAGTTCTTC
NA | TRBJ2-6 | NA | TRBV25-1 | CAPKRIPAVGANVLTF | TGTGCCCCCAAAAGGATCCCCGCGGTTGGGGCCAACGTCCTGACTTTC
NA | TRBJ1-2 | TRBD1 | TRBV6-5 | CASRPWDSYGYTF | TGTGCCAGCAGGCCGTGGGACAGCTATGGCTACACCTTC